This is a list of T cell receptor beta chains from one sample in a study of cytomegalovirus exposure and HLA in healthy donors. Sequencing used immunoSEQ multiplex PCR; TCRdb keeps in-frame clones, though not all of them. The table shows about 89,000 clones, with 85% occurring only once. The sequenced sample was PBMCs. The receptors shown here come from a man in his forties in good health and CMV-seropositive. Both conserved end residues are part of each CDR3. Fields, in order: D gene, V gene, J gene, clone size, CDR3 DNA, CDR3 protein. D genes are given only for firm matches. For some rows the clone size is stated as once, few or many, or as a class when expanded; others skip it.

-	TRBV5-1	TRBJ1-1	-	TGCGCCAGCGTCCGGGACACGGTTCTAAACACTGAAGCTTTCTTT	CASVRDTVLNTEAFF
-	TRBV27	TRBJ1-2	-	TGTGCCAGCAGGCAAGACAGACCTAACTATGGCTACACCTTC	CASRQDRPNYGYTF
TRBD2	TRBV19	TRBJ2-7	-	TGTGCCAGTAGTAGGCGGGAGAGTTACGAGCAGTACTTC	CASSRRESYEQYF
-	TRBV10-1	TRBJ2-1	-	TGCGCCAGCAAGTCTAGATACAATGAGCAGTTCTTC	CASKSRYNEQFF
-	TRBV6-5	TRBJ1-1	once	TGTGCCAGCGGCCCCTTTGAGGGGAACACTGAAGCTTTCTTT	CASGPFEGNTEAFF
-	TRBV7-6	TRBJ2-7	-	TGTGCCAGCAGCTTAGGGACCAGGGACAACGAGCAGTACTTC	CASSLGTRDNEQYF
-	TRBV9	TRBJ2-1	-	TGTGCCAGCAATAACAGGGGGGGTGGCAATGAGCAGTTCTTC	CASNNRGGGNEQFF
TRBD1	TRBV5-1	TRBJ1-2	-	TGCGCCAGCAGCTTTGGGGTAGGGGGCCTTAACTATGGCTACACCTTC	CASSFGVGGLNYGYTF
-	TRBV28	TRBJ2-3	-	TGTGCCGCAGGAACCATGGGCACAGATACGCAGTATTTT	CAAGTMGTDTQYF
-	TRBV28	TRBJ1-2	-	TGTGCCAGCAGTCCCCGGAGCTATAACTTATACTTC	CASSPRSYNLYF
TRBD1	TRBV7-2	TRBJ2-7	once	TGTGCCACCGTGAACAGGGGCCAAAGCTCCTACGAGCAGTACTTC	CATVNRGQSSYEQYF
-	TRBV7-9	TRBJ2-7	-	TGTGCCAGCAGCCAGGGCCCTTCGTTAGCCTCCTCCTACGAGCAGTACTTC	CASSQGPSLASSYEQYF
-	TRBV18	TRBJ1-1	-	TGTGCCAGCTCACCGCAGGGGTTTATGAACACTGAAGCTTTCTTT	CASSPQGFMNTEAFF
TRBD1	TRBV28	TRBJ2-1	-	TGTGCCATCAGGGACAGGGGGGGCGATGAGCAGTTCTTC	CAIRDRGGDEQFF
-	TRBV5-1	TRBJ1-4	-	TGCGCCAGCAGCTTGGTTGCGGGGGGCAAAGCTAATGAAAAACTGTTTTTT	CASSLVAGGKANEKLFF
-	TRBV6-4	TRBJ2-2	-	TGTGCCAGCAGCGTCCAGGGAAACACCGGGGAGCTGTTTTTT	CASSVQGNTGELFF
TRBD1	TRBV6-6	TRBJ1-1	-	TGTGCCAGCAGTTACCTGACAGGGGTTAACACTGAAGCTTTCTTT	CASSYLTGVNTEAFF
TRBD1	TRBV4-2	TRBJ2-5	-	TGTGCCAGCAGCCCTCTGACAGGGGGCGTAGAGACCCAGTACTTC	CASSPLTGGVETQYF
TRBD2	TRBV19	TRBJ2-3	once	TGTGCCAGTAGTATGCCTAGCGGGGGCACAGATACGCAGTATTTT	CASSMPSGGTDTQYF
-	TRBV19	TRBJ2-3	few	TGTGCCAGTAGTATCCAAGCGAGTGGCACAGATACGCAGTATTTT	CASSIQASGTDTQYF
-	TRBV2	TRBJ2-3	-	TGTGCCAGCAGTGAAGCGCAGGATACGCAGTATTTT	CASSEAQDTQYF
-	TRBV11-3	TRBJ2-7	-	TGTGCCAGCAGCTTAACGGGGTACGAGCAGTACTTC	CASSLTGYEQYF
-	TRBV23-1	TRBJ2-1	-	TGCGCCAGCAGTCAACTTGTAGGAGCCCGACCGGACAGAACAAGAAAAATAAACAATGAGCAGTTCTTC	CASSQLVGARPDRTRKINNEQFF
-	TRBV18	TRBJ2-1	-	TGTGCCAGCTCACCAGCGGTCGGAGCGGTCGATGAGCAGTTCTTC	CASSPAVGAVDEQFF
-	TRBV5-1	TRBJ1-1	-	TGCGCCAGCAGCTCCTCGGGGGGGAACACTGAAGCTTTCTTT	CASSSSGGNTEAFF
-	TRBV7-2	TRBJ2-1	-	TGTGCCAGCTTCAAACGGGGCGGGGATGAGCAGTTCTTC	CASFKRGGDEQFF
-	TRBV7-9	TRBJ2-5	few	TGTGCCAGCAGCTTAGCGGAGGGCGGTGAGACCCAGTACTTC	CASSLAEGGETQYF
TRBD1	TRBV5-1	TRBJ2-7	-	TGCGCCAGCAGCTCACCGGACAGGGGGCGATTCTACGAGCAGTACTTC	CASSSPDRGRFYEQYF
TRBD2	TRBV9	TRBJ2-3	-	TGTGCCAGCAGCGTAGGGGGGGGGAGCACAGATACGCAGTATTTT	CASSVGGGSTDTQYF
TRBD1	TRBV11-3	TRBJ2-7	-	TGTGCCAGCAGCCCTACAGGGGGCAGATCCTACGAGCAGTACTTC	CASSPTGGRSYEQYF
-	TRBV5-4	TRBJ2-6	few	TGTGCCAGCAGCTTGGACAGGTCTGGGGCCAACGTCCTGACTTTC	CASSLDRSGANVLTF
TRBD1	TRBV6-6	TRBJ2-7	-	TGTGCCAGCAGCTCGGGACAGACCTACGAGCAGTACTTC	CASSSGQTYEQYF
TRBD2	TRBV5-5	TRBJ2-5	-	TGTGCCAGCAGCTTTTCAGAAATCCAGCGGGGGATGAGGGAGACCCAGTACTTC	CASSFSEIQRGMRETQYF
TRBD1	TRBV5-4	TRBJ2-7	-	TGTGCCAGCAGTTCGCGGACAGGGATGTACGAGCAGTACTTC	CASSSRTGMYEQYF
-	TRBV6-1	TRBJ1-1	-	TGTGCCAGCCGCCCCACAAGTGACACTGAAGCTTTCTTT	CASRPTSDTEAFF
-	TRBV6-1	TRBJ1-1	-	TGTGCCAGCAGTGAAATCGTCTCTAAAGCTTTCTTT	CASSEIVSKAFF
-	TRBV6-5	TRBJ1-2	-	TGTGCCAGCAGTTACTCCAGGGGAGGGGGCTACACCTTC	CASSYSRGGGYTF
-	TRBV2	TRBJ2-1	-	TGTGCCAGCCAGAGAGCGGATGAGCAGTTCTTC	CASQRADEQFF
-	TRBV25-1	TRBJ2-7	few	TGTGCCAGCAGTGCTAAGATCTCCTACGAGCAGTACTTC	CASSAKISYEQYF
-	TRBV28	TRBJ2-1	-	TGTGCCAGCAGGGGAGACGTATACAATGAGCAGTTCTTC	CASRGDVYNEQFF
-	TRBV7-2	TRBJ2-3	-	TGTGCCAGCAGCTTAGACTCCGTGGTGGATACGCAGTATTTT	CASSLDSVVDTQYF
TRBD1	TRBV6-5	TRBJ1-5	-	TGTGCCAGCAGTTTTCAGGACAGGGCACTCAATCAGCCCCAGCATTTT	CASSFQDRALNQPQHF
-	TRBV9	TRBJ2-5	few	TGTGCCAGCAGCACCCCGCGGGATGGAAACCAAGAGACCCAGTACTTC	CASSTPRDGNQETQYF
TRBD2	TRBV5-1	TRBJ2-1	few	TGCGCCAGCAGCGACACTAGCGGGGGGCAGCATGAGCAGTTCTTC	CASSDTSGGQHEQFF
-	TRBV10-2	TRBJ2-7	once	TGCGCCAGCAGTGAGTCTCGTCTTCAAACCTACGAGCAGTACTTC	CASSESRLQTYEQYF